This T cell receptor (beta chain) was recovered during a study of T cell changes during pregnancy in multiple sclerosis. Trimming took 3 bases from V and 5 from J, leaving 16 bases between them. Germline V CDR1 and CDR2: MDHEN, SYDVKM. The CDR3 has 15 amino acids. Repertoires were generated with immunoSEQ multiplex PCR, while TCRdb's copy carries only in-frame clones and drops some. The table lists about 75,000 clones, roughly 94% of them singletons. This clone was counted a single time. This clonotype was sampled from a female donor with multiple sclerosis, enrolled in a pregnancy study. The chain uses TRBV28 and TRBJ1-1, with a possible D match to TRBD1 (6 bases). The sample in question was CD4+ T cells from peripheral blood mononuclear cells, obtained after pregnancy. The DNA of the CDR3 is TGTGCCAGCAGTTTTATACAGGGTCTCGAGACTGAAGCTTTCTTT. The encoded protein is CASSFIQGLETEAFF.